This T cell receptor (beta chain) was observed in a study of PD-1 blockade in classical Hodgkin lymphoma. Study observations and caveats: Baseline TCR diversity was reportedly lower in newly diagnosed patients than healthy donors.

Time point specified: newly diagnosed, previously untreated cHL patient sample. The CD4+ T cells used were purified from thawed PBMCs through magnetic negative selection. As concerns this clone: Its target is unknown.

Clones were read by immunoSEQ multiplex PCR, and TCRdb kept only the in-frame ones, dropping some. The profile shows fewer than 40,000 clones, 88% of them singletons. V was shortened by 1 base and J by 12 bases, with 10 bases between the two germline ends. This CDR3 contains 12 residues. Looked up from germline, CDR1 is SEHNR and CDR2 is FQNEAQ (reference sequence). The chain uses TRBV7-9 and TRBJ2-1, with D perhaps matching TRBD1 (5 bases). The sequence was collected from a human donor with classical Hodgkin lymphoma. Sequencing was done on a sample of CD4+ T cells from blood. The CDR3 spells CASSLEGAGQFF. CDR3 DNA sequence: TGTGCCAGCAGCTTAGAAGGGGCAGGGCAGTTCTTC.